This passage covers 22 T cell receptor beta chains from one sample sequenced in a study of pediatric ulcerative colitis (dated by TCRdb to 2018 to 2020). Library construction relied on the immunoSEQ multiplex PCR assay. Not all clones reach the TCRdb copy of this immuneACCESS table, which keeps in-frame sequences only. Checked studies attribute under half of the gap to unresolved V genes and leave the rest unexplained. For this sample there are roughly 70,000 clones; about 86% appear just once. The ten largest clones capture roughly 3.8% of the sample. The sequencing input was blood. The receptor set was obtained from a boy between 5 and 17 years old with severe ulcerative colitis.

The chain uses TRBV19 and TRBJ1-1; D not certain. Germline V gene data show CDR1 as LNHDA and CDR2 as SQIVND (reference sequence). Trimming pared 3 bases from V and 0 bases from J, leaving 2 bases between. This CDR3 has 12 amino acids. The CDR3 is CASSILNTEAFF. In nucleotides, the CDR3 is TGTGCCAGTAGTATTTTGAACACTGAAGCTTTCTTT.

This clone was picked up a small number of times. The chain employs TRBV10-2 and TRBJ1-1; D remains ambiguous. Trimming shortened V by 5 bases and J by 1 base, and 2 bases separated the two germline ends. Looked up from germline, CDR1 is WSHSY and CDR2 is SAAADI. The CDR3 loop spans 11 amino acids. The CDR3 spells CASSRNTEAFF. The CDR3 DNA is TGCGCCAGCAGTCGGAACACTGAAGCTTTCTTT.

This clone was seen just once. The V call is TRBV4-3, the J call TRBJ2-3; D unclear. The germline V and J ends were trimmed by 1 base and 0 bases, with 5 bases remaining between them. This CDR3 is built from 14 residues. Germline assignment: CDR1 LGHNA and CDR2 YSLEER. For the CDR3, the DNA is TGCGCCAGCAGCCAAGGGGTGAGCACAGATACGCAGTATTTT. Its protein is CASSQGVSTDTQYF.

The CDR3 region is CSAPDARGYTF. CDR3 nucleotides: TGCAGTGCACCAGACGCGCGAGGCTACACCTTC. The V call is TRBV20-1, the J call TRBJ1-2; D gene unclear. CDR3 length: 11 amino acids. V lost 6 bases and J 8 bases, leaving 13 bases between the germline ends. Looked up from germline, CDR1 is DFQATT and CDR2 is SNEGSKA (reference sequence).

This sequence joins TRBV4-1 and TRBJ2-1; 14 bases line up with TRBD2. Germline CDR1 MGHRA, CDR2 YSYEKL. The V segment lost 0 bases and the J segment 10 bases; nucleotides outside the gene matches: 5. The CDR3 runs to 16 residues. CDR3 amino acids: CASSQETSGRAGEQFF. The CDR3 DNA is TGCGCCAGCAGCCAAGAGACTAGCGGGAGGGCGGGGGAGCAGTTCTTC.

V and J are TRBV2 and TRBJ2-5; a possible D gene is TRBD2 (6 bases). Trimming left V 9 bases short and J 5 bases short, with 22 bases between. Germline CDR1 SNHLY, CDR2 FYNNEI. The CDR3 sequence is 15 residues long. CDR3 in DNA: TGTGCCAGTCCGAGGACTAACCCTAAAGGGGAGACCCAGTACTTC. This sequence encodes CASPRTNPKGETQYF.

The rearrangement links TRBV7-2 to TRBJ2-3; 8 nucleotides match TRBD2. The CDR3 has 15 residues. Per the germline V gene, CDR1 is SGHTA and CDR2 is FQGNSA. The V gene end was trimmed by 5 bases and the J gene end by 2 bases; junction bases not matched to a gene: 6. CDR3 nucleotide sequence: TGTGCCAGCAGCCCCAGGACTAGCTCCACAGATACGCAGTATTTT. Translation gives CASSPRTSSTDTQYF. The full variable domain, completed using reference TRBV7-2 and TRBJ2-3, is GAGVSQSPSNKVTEKGKDVELRCDPISGHTALYWYRQSLGQGLEFLIYFQGNSAPDKSGLPSDRFSAERTGGSVSTLTIQRTQQEDSAVYLCASSPRTSSTDTQYFGPGTRLTVL.

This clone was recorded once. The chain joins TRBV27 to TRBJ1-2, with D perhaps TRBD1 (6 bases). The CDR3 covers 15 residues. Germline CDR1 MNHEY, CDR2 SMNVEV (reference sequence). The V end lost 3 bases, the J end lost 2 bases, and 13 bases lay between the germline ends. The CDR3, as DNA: TGTGCCAGCAGTTTCGGTTTAGGGGGGAACTATGGCTACACCTTC. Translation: CASSFGLGGNYGYTF.

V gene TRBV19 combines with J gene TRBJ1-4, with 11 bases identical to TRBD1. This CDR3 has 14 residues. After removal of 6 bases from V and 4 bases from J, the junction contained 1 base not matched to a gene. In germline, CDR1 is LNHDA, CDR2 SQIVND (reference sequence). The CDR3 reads CASRGQGGNEKLFF. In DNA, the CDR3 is TGTGCCAGTAGGGGACAGGGGGGTAATGAAAAACTGTTTTTT.

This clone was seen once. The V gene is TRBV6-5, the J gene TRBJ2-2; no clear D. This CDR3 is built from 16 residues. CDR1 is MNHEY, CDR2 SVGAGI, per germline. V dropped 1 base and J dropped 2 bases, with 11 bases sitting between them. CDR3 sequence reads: CASSYFAGLNTGELFF. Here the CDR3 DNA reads TGTGCCAGCAGTTACTTTGCAGGTCTTAACACCGGGGAGCTGTTTTTT.

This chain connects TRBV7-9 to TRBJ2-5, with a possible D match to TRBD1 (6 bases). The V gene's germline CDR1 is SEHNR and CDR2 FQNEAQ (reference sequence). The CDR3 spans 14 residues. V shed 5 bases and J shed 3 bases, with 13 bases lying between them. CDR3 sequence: CASSPHNREETQYF. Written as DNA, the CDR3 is TGTGCCAGCAGCCCTCATAACAGGGAAGAGACCCAGTACTTC. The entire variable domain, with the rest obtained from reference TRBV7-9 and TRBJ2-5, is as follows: DTGVSQNPRHKITKRGQNVTFRCDPISEHNRLYWYRQTLGQGPEFLTYFQNEAQLEKSRLLSDRFSAERPKGSFSTLEIQRTEQGDSAMYLCASSPHNREETQYFGPGTRLLVL.

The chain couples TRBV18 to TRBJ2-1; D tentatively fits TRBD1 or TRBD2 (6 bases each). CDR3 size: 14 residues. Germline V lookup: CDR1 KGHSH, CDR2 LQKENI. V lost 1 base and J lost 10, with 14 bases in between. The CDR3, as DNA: TGTGCCAGCTCACCACGGGCAAGGGGGGACGAGCAGTTCTTC. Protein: CASSPRARGDEQFF.

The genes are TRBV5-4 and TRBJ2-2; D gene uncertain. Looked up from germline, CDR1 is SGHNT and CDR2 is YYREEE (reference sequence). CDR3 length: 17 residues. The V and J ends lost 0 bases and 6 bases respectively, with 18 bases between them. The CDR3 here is CASSLEASFPGAGELFF. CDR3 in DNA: TGTGCCAGCAGCTTGGAGGCCAGCTTCCCAGGCGCCGGGGAGCTGTTTTTT.

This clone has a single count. The CDR3 DNA reads TGTGCCACCAGCAGAGGGGGCGTTCACACTGAAGCTTTCTTT. Protein product: CATSRGGVHTEAFF. The chain links TRBV15 to TRBJ1-1; weak D call: TRBD1 (5 bases). Deletions cut 1 base from V and 3 bases from J, with 9 bases between. Germline V gives CDR1 LNHNV, CDR2 YYDKDF (reference sequence). The CDR3 runs to 14 residues.

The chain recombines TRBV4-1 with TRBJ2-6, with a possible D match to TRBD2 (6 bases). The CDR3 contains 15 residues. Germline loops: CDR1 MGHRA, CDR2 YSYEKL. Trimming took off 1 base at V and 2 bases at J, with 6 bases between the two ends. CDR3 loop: CASSQASAGANVLTF. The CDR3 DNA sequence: TGCGCCAGCAGCCAAGCTAGCGCTGGGGCCAACGTCCTGACTTTC.

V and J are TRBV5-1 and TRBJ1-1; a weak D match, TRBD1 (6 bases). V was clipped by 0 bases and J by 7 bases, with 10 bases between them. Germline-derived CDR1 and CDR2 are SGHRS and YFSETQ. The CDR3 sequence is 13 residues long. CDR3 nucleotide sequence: TGCGCCAGCAGCTTGGGGACAGCTTTTGAAGCTTTCTTT. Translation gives CASSLGTAFEAFF.

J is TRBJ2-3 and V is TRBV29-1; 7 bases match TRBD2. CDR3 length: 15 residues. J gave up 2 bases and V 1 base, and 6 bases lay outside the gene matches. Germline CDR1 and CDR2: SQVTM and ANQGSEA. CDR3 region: CSVEGGAGNTDTQYF. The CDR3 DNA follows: TGCAGCGTTGAAGGGGGAGCGGGAAACACAGATACGCAGTATTTT.

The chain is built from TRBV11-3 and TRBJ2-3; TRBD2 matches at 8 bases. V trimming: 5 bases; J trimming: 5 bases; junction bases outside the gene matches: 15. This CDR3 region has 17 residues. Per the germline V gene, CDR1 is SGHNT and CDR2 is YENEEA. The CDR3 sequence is CASSHGQRERSGDTQYF. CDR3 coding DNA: TGTGCCAGCAGCCATGGCCAGCGGGAGAGAAGTGGAGATACGCAGTATTTT.

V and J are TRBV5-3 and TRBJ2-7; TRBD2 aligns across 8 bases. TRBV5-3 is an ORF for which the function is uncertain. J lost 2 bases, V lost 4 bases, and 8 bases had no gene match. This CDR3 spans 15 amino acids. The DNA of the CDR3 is TGTGCCAGAAGCCCACGGGGGGGAACCCCCTACGAGCAGTACTTC. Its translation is CARSPRGGTPYEQYF.

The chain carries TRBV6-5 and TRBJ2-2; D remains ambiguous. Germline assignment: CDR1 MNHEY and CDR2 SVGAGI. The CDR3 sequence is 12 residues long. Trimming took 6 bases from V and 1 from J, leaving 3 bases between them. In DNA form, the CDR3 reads TGTGCCAGCAGCTTGAACACCGGGGAGCTGTTTTTT. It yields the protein CASSLNTGELFF.

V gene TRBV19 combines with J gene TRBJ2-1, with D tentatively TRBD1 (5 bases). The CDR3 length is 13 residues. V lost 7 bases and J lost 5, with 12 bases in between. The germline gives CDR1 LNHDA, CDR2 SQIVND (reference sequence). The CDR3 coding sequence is TGTGCCAGTAAACAGACAGTAGACAATGAGCAGTTCTTC. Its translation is CASKQTVDNEQFF.

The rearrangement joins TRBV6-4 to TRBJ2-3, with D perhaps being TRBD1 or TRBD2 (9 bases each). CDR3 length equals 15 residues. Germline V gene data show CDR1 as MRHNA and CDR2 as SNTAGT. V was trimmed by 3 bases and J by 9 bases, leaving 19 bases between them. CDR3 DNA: TGTGCCAGCAGTGATTCCGGGACAGGGACTAGCACGCAGTATTTT. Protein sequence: CASSDSGTGTSTQYF.